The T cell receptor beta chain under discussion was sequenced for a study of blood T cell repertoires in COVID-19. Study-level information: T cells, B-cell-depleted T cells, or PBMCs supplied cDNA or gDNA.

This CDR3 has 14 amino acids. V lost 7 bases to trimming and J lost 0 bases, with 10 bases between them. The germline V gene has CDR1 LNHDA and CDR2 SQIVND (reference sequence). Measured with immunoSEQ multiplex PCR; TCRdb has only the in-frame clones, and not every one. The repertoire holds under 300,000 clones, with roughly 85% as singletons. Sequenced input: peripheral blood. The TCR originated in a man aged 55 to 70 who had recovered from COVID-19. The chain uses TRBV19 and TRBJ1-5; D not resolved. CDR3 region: CASTTEHSNQPQHF. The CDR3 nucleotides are TGTGCCAGTACGACTGAGCATAGCAATCAGCCCCAGCATTTT. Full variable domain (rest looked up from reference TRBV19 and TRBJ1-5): DGGITQSPKYLFRKEGQNVTLSCEQNLNHDAMYWYRQDPGQGLRLIYYSQIVNDFQKGDIAEGYSVSREKKESFPLTVTSAQKNPTAFYLCASTTEHSNQPQHFGDGTRLSIL.